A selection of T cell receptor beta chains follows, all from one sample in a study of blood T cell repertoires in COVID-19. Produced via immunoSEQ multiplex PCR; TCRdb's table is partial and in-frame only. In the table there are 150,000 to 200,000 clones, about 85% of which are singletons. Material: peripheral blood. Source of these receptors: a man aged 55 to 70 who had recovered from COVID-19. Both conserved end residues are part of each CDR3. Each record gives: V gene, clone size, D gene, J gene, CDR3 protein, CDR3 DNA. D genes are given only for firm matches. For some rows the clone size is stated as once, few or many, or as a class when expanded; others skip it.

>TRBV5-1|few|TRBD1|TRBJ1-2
CASSLGTANYGYTF
TGCGCCAGCAGCCTCGGGACAGCTAACTATGGCTACACCTTC
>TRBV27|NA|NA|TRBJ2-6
CASSPVAGANVLTF
TGTGCCAGCAGTCCAGTGGCTGGGGCCAACGTCCTGACTTTC
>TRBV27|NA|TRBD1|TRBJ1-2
CASSPGQGAYGYTF
TGTGCCAGCAGTCCAGGACAGGGAGCGTACGGCTACACCTTC
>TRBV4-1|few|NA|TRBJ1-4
CASSQDIWEPNEKLFF
TGCGCCAGCAGCCAAGATATCTGGGAGCCAAATGAAAAACTGTTTTTT
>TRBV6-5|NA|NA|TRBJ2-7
CASSYRGTYEQYF
TGTGCCAGCAGTTACAGGGGAACCTACGAGCAGTACTTC
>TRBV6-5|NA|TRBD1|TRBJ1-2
CASRTGAETGGYTF
TGTGCCAGCAGGACAGGGGCGGAAACGGGGGGCTACACCTTC
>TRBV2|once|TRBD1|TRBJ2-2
CASINRDRANTGELFF
TGTGCCAGCATCAATCGGGACAGGGCGAACACCGGGGAGCTGTTTTTT
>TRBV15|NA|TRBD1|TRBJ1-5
CATSPRDRGTGQPQHF
TGTGCCACCAGCCCCCGGGACAGGGGGACGGGACAGCCCCAGCATTTT
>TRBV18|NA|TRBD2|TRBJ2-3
CASSPPVSGGYVTDTQYF
TGTGCCAGCTCACCACCGGTTAGCGGGGGATATGTGACAGATACGCAGTATTTT
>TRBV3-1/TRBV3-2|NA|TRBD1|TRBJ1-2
CASSPYSEGQGNGYTF
TGTGCCAGCAGCCCGTACTCCGAGGGACAGGGCAATGGCTACACCTTC
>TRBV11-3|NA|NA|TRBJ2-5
CASSLGGTEQETQYF
TGTGCCAGCAGCTTAGGCGGGACAGAGCAAGAGACCCAGTACTTC
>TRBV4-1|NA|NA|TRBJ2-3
CAARAGETDTQYF
TGCGCCGCGCGAGCAGGGGAAACAGATACGCAGTATTTT
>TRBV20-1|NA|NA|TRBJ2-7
CSASLGGWEQYF
TGCAGTGCTAGTTTGGGGGGTTGGGAGCAGTACTTC
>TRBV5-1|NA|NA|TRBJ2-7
CASSFQGGVGYEQYF
TGCGCCAGCAGCTTTCAGGGAGGAGTGGGGTACGAGCAGTACTTC
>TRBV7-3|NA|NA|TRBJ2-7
CASSLMREYEQYF
TGTGCCAGCAGCTTAATGAGGGAATACGAGCAGTACTTC
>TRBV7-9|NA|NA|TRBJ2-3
CASSLSSAADTQYF
TGTGCCAGCAGCTTATCCTCCGCCGCGGATACGCAGTATTTT
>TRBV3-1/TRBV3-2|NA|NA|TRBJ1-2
CASSQDATDGYTF
TGTGCCAGCAGCCAAGATGCGACAGATGGCTACACCTTC
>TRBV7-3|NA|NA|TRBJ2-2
CASSLASGGTGELFF
TGTGCCAGCAGCTTAGCTTCAGGGGGGACCGGGGAGCTGTTTTTT
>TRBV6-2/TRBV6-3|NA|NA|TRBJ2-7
CASSYSTREQYF
TGTGCCAGCAGTTACTCGACAAGGGAGCAGTACTTC
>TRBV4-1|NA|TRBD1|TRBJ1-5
CASSQGQGPVNQPQHF
TGCGCCAGCAGCCAAGGACAGGGGCCAGTCAATCAGCCCCAGCATTTT
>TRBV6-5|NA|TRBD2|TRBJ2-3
CASSYGTSGGDTQYF
TGTGCCAGCAGTTACGGGACTAGCGGGGGAGATACGCAGTATTTT
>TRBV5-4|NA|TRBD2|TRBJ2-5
CASSLGLAGEQETQYF
TGTGCCAGCAGCTTGGGACTAGCGGGGGAACAAGAGACCCAGTACTTC
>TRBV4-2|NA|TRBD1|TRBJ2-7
CASSPWDRAASGHEQYF
TGTGCCAGCAGCCCCTGGGACAGGGCTGCCTCGGGCCACGAGCAGTACTTC
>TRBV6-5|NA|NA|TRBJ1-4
CASSYSSGVGEKLFF
TGTGCCAGCAGTTACTCCTCGGGGGTTGGTGAAAAACTGTTTTTT
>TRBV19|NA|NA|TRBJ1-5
CASRQVTHQPQHF
TGTGCCAGTAGACAGGTGACCCATCAGCCCCAGCATTTT
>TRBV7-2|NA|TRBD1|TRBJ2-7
CASSLLGGQSYEQYF
TGTGCCAGCAGCTTACTAGGGGGCCAGTCCTACGAGCAGTACTTC
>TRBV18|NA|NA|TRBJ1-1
CASSEQTGHAEAFF
TGTGCCAGCTCAGAACAGACAGGTCACGCTGAAGCTTTCTTT
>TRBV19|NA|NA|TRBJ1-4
CASSPGSRPEKLFF
TGTGCCAGTTCACCGGGGTCCCGCCCGGAAAAACTGTTTTTT
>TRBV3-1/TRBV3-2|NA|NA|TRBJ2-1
CASSPGVYNEQFF
TGTGCCAGCTCCCCCGGGGTTTACAATGAGCAGTTCTTC
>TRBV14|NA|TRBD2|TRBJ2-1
CASSPTSGGQYNEQFF
TGTGCCAGCAGCCCGACTAGCGGGGGGCAATACAATGAGCAGTTCTTC
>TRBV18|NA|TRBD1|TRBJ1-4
CASSSDTGTDYEKLFF
TGTGCCAGCTCATCAGATACCGGGACAGATTATGAAAAACTGTTTTTT
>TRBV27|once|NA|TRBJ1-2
CASSFRGFNYGYTF
TGTGCCAGCAGTTTCCGGGGTTTCAACTATGGCTACACCTTC
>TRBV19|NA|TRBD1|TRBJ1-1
CASRPKFGTENTEAFF
TGTGCCAGTAGACCGAAGTTTGGGACAGAGAACACTGAAGCTTTCTTT
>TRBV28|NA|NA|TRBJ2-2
CASSTPLRGTGELFF
TGTGCCAGCAGTACCCCTTTGAGGGGGACCGGGGAGCTGTTTTTT
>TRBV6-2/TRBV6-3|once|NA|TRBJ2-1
CASSRDKGQFF
TGTGCCAGCAGTAGAGACAAAGGGCAGTTCTTC
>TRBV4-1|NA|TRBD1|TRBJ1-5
CASSGRDRGQVDNQPQHF
TGCGCCAGCAGCGGCCGGGACAGGGGGCAGGTGGACAATCAGCCCCAGCATTTT
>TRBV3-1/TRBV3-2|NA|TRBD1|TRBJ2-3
CASSPRQGFADTQYF
TGTGCCAGCAGCCCCCGACAGGGGTTCGCAGATACGCAGTATTTT
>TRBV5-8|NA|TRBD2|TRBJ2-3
CASSSGGLAVGEDTQYF
TGTGCCAGCAGCTCGGGAGGGCTAGCAGTCGGGGAAGATACGCAGTATTTT
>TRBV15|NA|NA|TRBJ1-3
CATSRDRGSGNTIYF
TGTGCCACCAGCAGAGACAGGGGATCTGGAAACACCATATATTTT
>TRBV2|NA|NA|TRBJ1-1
CASSRETEAFF
TGTGCCAGCAGTCGGGAAACTGAAGCTTTCTTT
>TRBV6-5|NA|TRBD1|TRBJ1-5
CASRDRGSNQPQHF
TGTGCCAGCAGGGACAGGGGGAGCAATCAGCCCCAGCATTTT
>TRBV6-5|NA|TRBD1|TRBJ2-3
CASSYEGQGVVATQYF
TGTGCCAGCAGTTACGAGGGACAGGGCGTCGTGGCTACGCAGTATTTT
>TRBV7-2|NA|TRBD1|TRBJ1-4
CASSLLPQGAGEKLFF
TGTGCCAGCAGCTTACTCCCACAGGGGGCGGGTGAAAAACTGTTTTTT
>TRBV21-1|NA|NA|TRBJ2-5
CASSKGLEGRGGETQYF
TGTGCCAGCAGCAAAGGTCTAGAAGGCAGGGGTGGGGAGACCCAGTACTTC
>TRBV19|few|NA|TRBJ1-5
CASSMRVGDQPQHF
TGTGCCAGTAGTATGAGGGTGGGTGATCAGCCCCAGCATTTT